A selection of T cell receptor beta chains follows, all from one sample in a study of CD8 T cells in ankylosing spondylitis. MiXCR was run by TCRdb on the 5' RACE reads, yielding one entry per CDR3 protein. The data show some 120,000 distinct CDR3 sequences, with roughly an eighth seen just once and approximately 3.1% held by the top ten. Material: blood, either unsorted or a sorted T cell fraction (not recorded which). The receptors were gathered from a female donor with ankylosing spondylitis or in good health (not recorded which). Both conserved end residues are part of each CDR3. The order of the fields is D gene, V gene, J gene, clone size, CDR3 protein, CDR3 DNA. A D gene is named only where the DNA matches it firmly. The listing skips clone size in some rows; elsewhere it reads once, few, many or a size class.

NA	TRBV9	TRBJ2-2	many	CASSVGGARLTGELFF	TGTGCCAGCAGCGTAGGTGGCGCGAGGCTCACCGGGGAGCTGTTTTTT
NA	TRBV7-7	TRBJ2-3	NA	CASSLAYSSTDTQYF	TGTGCTAGCAGCTTAGCCTACTCATCCACAGATACGCAGTATTTT
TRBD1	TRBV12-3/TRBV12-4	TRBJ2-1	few	CAIDGTGVYNEQFF	TGTGCCATCGACGGGACAGGGGTCTACAATGAGCAGTTCTTC
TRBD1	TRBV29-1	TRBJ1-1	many	CSVAGTGGFMNTEAFF	TGCAGCGTTGCCGGGACAGGGGGCTTCATGAACACTGAAGCTTTCTTT
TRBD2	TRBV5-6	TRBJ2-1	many	CASSFDTSAFNEQFF	TGTGCCAGCAGCTTCGACACTAGCGCGTTCAATGAGCAGTTCTTC
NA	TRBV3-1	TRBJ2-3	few	CASRLGADTQYF	TGTGCCAGCAGGTTGGGGGCAGATACGCAGTATTTT
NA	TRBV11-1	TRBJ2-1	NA	CASSPMGGLYNEQFF	TGTGCCAGCAGCCCTATGGGGGGGCTTTACAATGAGCAGTTCTTC
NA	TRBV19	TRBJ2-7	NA	CASSMVISYEQYF	TGTGCCAGTAGTATGGTAATTTCCTACGAGCAGTACTTC
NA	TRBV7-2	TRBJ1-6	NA	CTSVRDGGYNSPLHF	TGTACCAGCGTCCGGGATGGGGGGTATAATTCACCCCTCCACTTT
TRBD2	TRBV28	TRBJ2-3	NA	CASSQRGLTDTQYF	TGTGCCAGCAGTCAGCGGGGACTCACAGATACGCAGTATTTT
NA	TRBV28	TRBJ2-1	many	CASSLLDSWNNEQFF	TGTGCCAGCAGTCTTCTAGACTCTTGGAACAATGAGCAGTTCTTC
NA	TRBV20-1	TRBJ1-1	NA	CSARELGIVGTEAFF	TGCAGTGCTAGAGAGTTGGGGATCGTTGGGACTGAAGCTTTCTTT
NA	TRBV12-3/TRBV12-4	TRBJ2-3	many	CASSGGTATDTQYF	TGTGCCAGCAGTGGGGGAACAGCCACAGATACGCAGTATTTT
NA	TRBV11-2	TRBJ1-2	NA	CASSLDETGPNGYTF	TGTGCCAGCAGCTTAGACGAGACAGGCCCAAATGGCTACACCTTC
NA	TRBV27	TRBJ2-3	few	CASSSPWGDTQYF	TGTGCCAGCAGTTCTCCCTGGGGAGATACGCAGTATTTT
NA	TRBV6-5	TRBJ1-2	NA	CASSYSGYGYTF	TGTGCCAGCAGTTACTCGGGGTATGGCTACACCTTC
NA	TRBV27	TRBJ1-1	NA	CTSRRDTANTEAFF	TGTACCAGCAGAAGGGACACAGCGAACACTGAAGCTTTCTTT
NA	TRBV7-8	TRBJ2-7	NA	CASSLTGNYEQYF	TGTGCCAGCAGCCTAACAGGGAACTACGAGCAGTACTTC
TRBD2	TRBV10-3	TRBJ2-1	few	CAISESGGGSYNEQFF	TGTGCCATCAGTGAGTCTGGGGGGGGCTCCTACAATGAGCAGTTCTTC
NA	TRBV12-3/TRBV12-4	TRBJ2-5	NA	CASSLGGGRSQETQYF	TGTGCCAGCAGTTTGGGGGGAGGTCGATCCCAAGAGACCCAGTACTTC
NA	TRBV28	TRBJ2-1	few	CASSLSVSPENEQFF	TGTGCCAGCAGTTTATCGGTTAGCCCGGAGAATGAGCAGTTCTTC